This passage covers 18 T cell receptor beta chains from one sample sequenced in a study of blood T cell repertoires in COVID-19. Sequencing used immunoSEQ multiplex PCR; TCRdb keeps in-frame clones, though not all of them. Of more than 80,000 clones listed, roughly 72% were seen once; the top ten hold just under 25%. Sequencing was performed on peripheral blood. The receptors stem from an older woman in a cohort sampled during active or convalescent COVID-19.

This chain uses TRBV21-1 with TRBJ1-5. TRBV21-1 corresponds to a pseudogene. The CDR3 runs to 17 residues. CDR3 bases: TGTGCCAGCAGCAAACGGGGGGGGCCCCGACATAATCAGCCCCAGCATTTT. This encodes CASSKRGGPRHNQPQHF.

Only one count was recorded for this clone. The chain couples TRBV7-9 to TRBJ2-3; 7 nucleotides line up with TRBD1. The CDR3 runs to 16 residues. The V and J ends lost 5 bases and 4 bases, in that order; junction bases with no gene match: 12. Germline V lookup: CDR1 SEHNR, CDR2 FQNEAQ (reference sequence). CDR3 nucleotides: TGTGCCAGCAGCCTAACAGGGGTAGGTCTGGCAGATACGCAGTATTTT. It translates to CASSLTGVGLADTQYF.

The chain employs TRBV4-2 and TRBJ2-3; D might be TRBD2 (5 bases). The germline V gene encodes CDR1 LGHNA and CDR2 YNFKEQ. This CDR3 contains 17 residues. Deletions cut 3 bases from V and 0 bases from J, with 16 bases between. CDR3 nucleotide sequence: TGTGCCAGCAGCCATAACCTCCCAGCGGCTAGCACAGATACGCAGTATTTT. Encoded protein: CASSHNLPAASTDTQYF.

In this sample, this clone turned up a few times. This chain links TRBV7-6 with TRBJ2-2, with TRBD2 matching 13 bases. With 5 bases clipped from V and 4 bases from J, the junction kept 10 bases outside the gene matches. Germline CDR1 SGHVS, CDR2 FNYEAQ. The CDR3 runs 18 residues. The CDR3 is CASSPSLGLAGSTGELFF. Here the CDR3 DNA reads TGTGCCAGCAGCCCGAGTCTGGGACTAGCGGGGTCCACCGGGGAGCTGTTTTTT.

CDR3 sequence reads: CAISELRHSDSPLHF. The CDR3 region has the DNA TGTGCCATCAGTGAGCTCAGGCATAGTGATTCACCCCTCCACTTT. The rearrangement joins TRBV10-3 to TRBJ1-6; D is uncertain. Trimming stripped 2 bases from V and 8 bases from J, with 13 bases between. This CDR3 has 15 amino acids. Germline V CDR1 and CDR2: ENHRY, SYGVKD.

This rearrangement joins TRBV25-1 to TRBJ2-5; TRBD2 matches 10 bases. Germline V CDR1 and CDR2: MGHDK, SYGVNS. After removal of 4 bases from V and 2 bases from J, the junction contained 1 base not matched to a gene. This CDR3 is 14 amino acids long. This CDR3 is CASSALAGQETQYF. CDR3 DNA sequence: TGTGCCAGCAGTGCACTAGCGGGGCAAGAGACCCAGTACTTC. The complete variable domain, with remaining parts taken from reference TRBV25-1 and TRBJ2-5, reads EADIYQTPRYLVIGTGKKITLECSQTMGHDKMYWYQQDPGMELHLIHYSYGVNSTEKGDLSSESTVSRIRTEHFPLTLESARPSHTSQYLCASSALAGQETQYFGPGTRLLVL.

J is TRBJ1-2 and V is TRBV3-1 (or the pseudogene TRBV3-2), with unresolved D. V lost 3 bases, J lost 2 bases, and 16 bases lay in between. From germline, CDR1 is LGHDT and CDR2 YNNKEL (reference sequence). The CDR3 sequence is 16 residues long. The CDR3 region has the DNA TGTGCCAGCAGCCAGGACCCGTGGGGAGGGAACTATGGCTACACCTTC. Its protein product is CASSQDPWGGNYGYTF.

The CDR3 reads CASGRHFQETQYF. Written as DNA, the CDR3 is TGTGCCAGCGGTAGACACTTCCAAGAGACCCAGTACTTC. The chain employs TRBV2 and TRBJ2-5; D is undetermined. Trimming removed 8 bases from V and 1 base from J, with 11 bases in between. This CDR3 spans 13 amino acids. Germline values: CDR1 SNHLY, CDR2 FYNNEI.

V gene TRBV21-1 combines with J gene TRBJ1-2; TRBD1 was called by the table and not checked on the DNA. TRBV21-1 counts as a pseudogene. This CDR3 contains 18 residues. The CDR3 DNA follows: TGTGCCAGCAGCACCCGGGGGCAGGGGGCCGGGATGGACTATGGCTACACCTTC. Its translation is CASSTRGQGAGMDYGYTF.

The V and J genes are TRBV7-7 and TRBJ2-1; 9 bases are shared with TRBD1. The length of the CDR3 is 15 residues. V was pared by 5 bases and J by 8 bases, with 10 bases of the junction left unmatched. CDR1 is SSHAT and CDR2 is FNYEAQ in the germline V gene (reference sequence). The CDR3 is CASSQSGTGPDEQFF. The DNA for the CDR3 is TGTGCCAGCAGCCAGTCCGGGACAGGGCCTGATGAGCAGTTCTTC. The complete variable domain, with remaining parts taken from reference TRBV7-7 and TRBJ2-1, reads GAGVSQSPRYKVTKRGQDVTLRCDPISSHATLYWYQQALGQGPEFLTYFNYEAQPDKSGLPSDRFSAERPEGSISTLTIQRTEQRDSAMYRCASSQSGTGPDEQFFGPGTRLTVL.

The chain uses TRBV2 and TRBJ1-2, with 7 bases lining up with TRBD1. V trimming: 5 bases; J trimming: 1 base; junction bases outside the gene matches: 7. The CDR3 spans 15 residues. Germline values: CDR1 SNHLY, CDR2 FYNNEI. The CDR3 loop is CASSSRTGLNYGYTF. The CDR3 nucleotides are TGTGCCAGCAGTTCCAGGACAGGCCTTAACTATGGCTACACCTTC.

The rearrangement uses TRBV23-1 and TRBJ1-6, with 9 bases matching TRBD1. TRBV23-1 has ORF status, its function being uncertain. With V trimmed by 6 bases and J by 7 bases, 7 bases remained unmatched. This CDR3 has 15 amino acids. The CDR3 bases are TGCGCCAGCAGCCAGGGACAGGGTAGAAATTCACCCCTCCACTTT. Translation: CASSQGQGRNSPLHF.

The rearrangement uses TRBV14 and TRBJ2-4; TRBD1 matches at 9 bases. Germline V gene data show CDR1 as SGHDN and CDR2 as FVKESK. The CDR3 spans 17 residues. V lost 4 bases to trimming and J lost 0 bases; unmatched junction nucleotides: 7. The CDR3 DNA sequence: TGTGCCAGCAGCCGTGACAGGGGGAGGCTAGCCAAAAACATTCAGTACTTC. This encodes CASSRDRGRLAKNIQYF.

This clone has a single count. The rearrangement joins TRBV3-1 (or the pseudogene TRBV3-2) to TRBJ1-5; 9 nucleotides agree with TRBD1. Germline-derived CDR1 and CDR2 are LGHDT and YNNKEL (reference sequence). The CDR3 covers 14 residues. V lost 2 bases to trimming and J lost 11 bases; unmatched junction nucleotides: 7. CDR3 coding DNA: TGTGCCAGCAGCCAATGGGACAGGGTTGATTCCCAGCATTTT. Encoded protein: CASSQWDRVDSQHF.

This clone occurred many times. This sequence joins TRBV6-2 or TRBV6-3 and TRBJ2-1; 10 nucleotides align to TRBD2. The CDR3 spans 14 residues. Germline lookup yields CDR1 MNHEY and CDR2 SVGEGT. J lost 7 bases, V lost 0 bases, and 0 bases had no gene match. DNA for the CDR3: TGTGCCAGCAGTTACTCGGGACTAGCGAATGAGCAGTTCTTC. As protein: CASSYSGLANEQFF.

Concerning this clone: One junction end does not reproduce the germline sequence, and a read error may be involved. DNA of the CDR3: TGTGCCAGCAGCCTAGCCGGGAATACCTACGAGCAGTACTTC. It yields the protein CASSLAGNTYEQYF. V gene TRBV7-2 combines with J gene TRBJ2-7; a weak D match, TRBD2 (5 bases). The CDR3 totals 14 residues. From germline, CDR1 is SGHTA and CDR2 FQGNSA.

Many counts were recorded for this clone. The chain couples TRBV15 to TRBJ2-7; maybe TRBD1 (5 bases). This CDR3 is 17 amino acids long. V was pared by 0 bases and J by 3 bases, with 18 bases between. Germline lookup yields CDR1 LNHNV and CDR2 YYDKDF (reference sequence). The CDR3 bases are TGTGCCACCAGCAGAGACCTAGGAACGCAGGGATTCTACGAGCAGTACTTC. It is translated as CATSRDLGTQGFYEQYF.

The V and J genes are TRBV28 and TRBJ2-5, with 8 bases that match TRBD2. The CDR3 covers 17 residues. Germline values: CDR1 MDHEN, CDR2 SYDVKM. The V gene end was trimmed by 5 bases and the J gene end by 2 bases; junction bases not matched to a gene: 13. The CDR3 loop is CASSHQGTRGWQETQYF. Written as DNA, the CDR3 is TGTGCCAGCAGTCACCAAGGGACTAGGGGGTGGCAAGAGACCCAGTACTTC.